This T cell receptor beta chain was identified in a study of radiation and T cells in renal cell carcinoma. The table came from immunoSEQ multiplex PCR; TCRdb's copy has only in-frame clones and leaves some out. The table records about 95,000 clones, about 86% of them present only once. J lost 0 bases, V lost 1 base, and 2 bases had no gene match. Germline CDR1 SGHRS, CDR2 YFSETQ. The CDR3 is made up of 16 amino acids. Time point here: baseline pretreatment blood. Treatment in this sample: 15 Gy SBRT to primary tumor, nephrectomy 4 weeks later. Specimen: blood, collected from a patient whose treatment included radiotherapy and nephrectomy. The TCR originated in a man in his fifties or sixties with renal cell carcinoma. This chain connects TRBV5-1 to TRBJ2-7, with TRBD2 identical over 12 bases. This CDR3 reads CASSLSLAGGSYEQYF. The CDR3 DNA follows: TGCGCCAGCAGCTTGTCACTAGCGGGGGGCTCCTACGAGCAGTACTTC.